The 32 T cell receptor beta chains below all came from one sample that was sequenced in a study of OX40 agonist ivuxolimab in advanced cancers. TCRdb's table, derived via immunoSEQ multiplex PCR, lists solely in-frame clones and lacks some. This sample has 9,500 to 15,000 clones; roughly 69% occur once, and the top ten carry over 9.5%. Specimen: CD4+ or CD8+ T cells sorted from blood, collected in a trial of the OX40 agonist ivuxolimab. Receptors were obtained from an adult with an advanced solid tumor such as melanoma, head and neck, liver or kidney cancer.

The V gene is TRBV5-4, the J gene TRBJ2-7; the D is unclear. This CDR3 is built from 11 residues. V dropped 7 bases and J dropped 5 bases, with 10 bases sitting between them. Germline V gene sequence: CDR1 SGHNT, CDR2 YYREEE (reference sequence). The CDR3: CASLVGHEQYF. The CDR3 DNA reads as TGTGCCAGCTTGGTGGGCCACGAGCAGTACTTC. Filled out from reference TRBV5-4 and TRBJ2-7, the complete variable domain reads ETGVTQSPTHLIKTRGQQVTLRCSSQSGHNTVSWYQQALGQGPQFIFQYYREEENGRGNFPPRFSGLQFPNYSSELNVNALELDDSALYLCASLVGHEQYFGPGTRLTVT.

V and J are TRBV4-3 and TRBJ1-4; 8 positions match TRBD1. The V gene end was trimmed by 5 bases and the J gene end by 8 bases; junction bases not matched to a gene: 10. Germline loops: CDR1 LGHNA, CDR2 YSLEER. The CDR3 is 15 amino acids. The CDR3 DNA reads as TGCGCCAGCAGCGCAGACAGGGGAGGGGGAGAAAAACTGTTTTTT. It yields the protein CASSADRGGGEKLFF.

This chain connects TRBV4-1 to TRBJ2-7; tentatively, D is TRBD2 (5 bases). V was trimmed by 6 bases and J by 0 bases, leaving 12 bases between them. The CDR3 consists of 14 residues. Germline V gives CDR1 MGHRA, CDR2 YSYEKL. CDR3 sequence: CASRPDSSSYEQYF. CDR3 DNA sequence: TGCGCCAGCAGACCGGACTCGAGCTCCTACGAGCAGTACTTC.

The genes are TRBV7-6 and TRBJ2-1; unclear D gene. This CDR3 is built from 15 residues. Germline loops: CDR1 SGHVS, CDR2 FNYEAQ. The V gene lost 3 bases and the J gene lost 0 bases, with 9 bases spanning the gap. The CDR3 sequence: CASSFSSSSYNEQFF. Here the CDR3 DNA reads TGTGCCAGCAGCTTTTCGTCAAGCTCCTACAATGAGCAGTTCTTC.

The V gene is TRBV13, the J gene TRBJ2-7; 9 nucleotides align to TRBD1. Trimming removed 4 bases from V and 0 bases from J; junction bases left unmatched: 1. The length of the CDR3 is 14 residues. From germline, CDR1 is PRHDT and CDR2 FYEKMQ (reference sequence). This CDR3 is CASSSTGGSYEQYF. The CDR3 coding sequence is TGTGCCAGCAGCTCGACAGGGGGCTCCTACGAGCAGTACTTC. The full variable domain, with the rest looked up from reference TRBV13 and TRBJ2-7, is AAGVIQSPRHLIKEKRETATLKCYPIPRHDTVYWYQQGPGQDPQFLISFYEKMQSDKGSIPDRFSAQQFSDYHSELNMSSLELGDSALYFCASSSTGGSYEQYFGPGTRLTVT.

The chain combines TRBV29-1 with TRBJ1-2, with D unresolved. The CDR3 is 12 amino acids. Trimming removed 1 base at V and 8 bases at J, with 11 bases between. Germline CDR1 and CDR2: SQVTM and ANQGSEA. The CDR3 nucleotides read TGCAGCGTTGAAGCGGGGATCGAAGGCTACACCTTC. Amino acid sequence: CSVEAGIEGYTF.

The chain joins TRBV6-6 to TRBJ2-7; weak D call: TRBD1 (7 bases). Germline V gene data show CDR1 as MNHNY and CDR2 as SVGAGI (reference sequence). Between the trimmed V and J ends, which lost 0 bases and 5 bases, there was a span of 14 bases. The CDR3 consists of 15 residues. CDR3 in DNA: TGTGCCAGCAGTTACTCGACAGGGTGGGAGGACGAGCAGTACTTC. It specifies CASSYSTGWEDEQYF.

This sequence joins TRBV15 and TRBJ1-6; weak D call: TRBD1 (6 bases). The CDR3 covers 15 residues. Germline V lookup: CDR1 LNHNV, CDR2 YYDKDF (reference sequence). V was pared by 0 bases and J by 9 bases, with 12 bases between. The CDR3: CATSRDRGLASPLHF. The CDR3 DNA reads as TGTGCCACCAGCAGAGATCGGGGGCTGGCTTCACCCCTCCACTTT.

The chain is built from TRBV28 and TRBJ2-7; 12 positions match TRBD2. Germline CDR1 MDHEN, CDR2 SYDVKM. V trimming: 2 bases; J trimming: 6 bases; junction bases outside the gene matches: 8. The CDR3 totals 16 residues. The CDR3 region is CASSLQRLAGDIEQYF. The CDR3 region has the DNA TGTGCCAGCAGTTTACAGAGACTAGCGGGAGATATCGAGCAGTACTTC.

The chain recombines TRBV7-9 with TRBJ2-4; TRBD2 matches at 8 bases. Germline assignment: CDR1 SEHNR and CDR2 FQNEAQ (reference sequence). J was trimmed by 4 bases and V by 5 bases; bases with no gene match: 13. CDR3 size: 17 residues. The CDR3 region has the DNA TGTGCCAGCAGCGGGACACCCGGGGGGGCAGGGAAAAACATTCAGTACTTC. Translating gives CASSGTPGGAGKNIQYF.

This clone qualifies as large. This sequence joins TRBV7-8 and TRBJ2-7, with 8 bases lining up with TRBD1. The CDR3 is made up of 14 amino acids. Germline lookup yields CDR1 SGHVS and CDR2 FQNEAQ. The junction had 10 bases not matched to a gene; V was cut back by 5 bases and J by 7 bases. The DNA of the CDR3 is TGTGCCAGCAGCCCCACGCAGGGGGCGGTTGAGCAGTACTTC. Protein: CASSPTQGAVEQYF.

By share, this clone ranks as medium-sized. This CDR3 reads CASSQGQGNQPQHF. In DNA form, the CDR3 reads TGCGCCAGCAGCCAAGGACAGGGCAATCAGCCCCAGCATTTT. The V gene is TRBV4-1, the J gene TRBJ1-5, with D possibly TRBD1 on 6 matching bases. Trimming removed 1 base at V and 2 bases at J, with 6 bases between. This CDR3 comprises 14 residues. CDR1 and CDR2 from the germline V gene are MGHRA and YSYEKL.

The genes are TRBV7-9 and TRBJ1-5; D ambiguous. CDR3 length: 14 residues. The germline CDR1 and CDR2 sequences are SEHNR and FQNEAQ (reference sequence). Trimming pared 1 base from V and 4 bases from J, leaving 8 bases between. CDR3 coding DNA: TGTGCCAGCAGCTTAGACGGTTTTAATCAGCCCCAGCATTTT. It is translated as CASSLDGFNQPQHF.

V and J are TRBV19 and TRBJ2-7; 9 bases match TRBD1. CDR1 and CDR2 (germline): LNHDA, SQIVND (reference sequence). The CDR3 length is 15 residues. V trimming: 2 bases; J trimming: 3 bases; junction bases outside the gene matches: 5. CDR3 coding DNA: TGTGCCAGTAGTATAACAGGGGGCCTTCACTACGAGCAGTACTTC. This codes for CASSITGGLHYEQYF.

CDR3 in amino acids: CASSLGTPYEQYF. CDR3 sequence (DNA): TGTGCCAGCAGCCTCGGGACACCCTACGAGCAGTACTTC. The V gene is TRBV5-6, the J gene TRBJ2-7; the D gene is possibly TRBD1 (6 bases). This CDR3 is built from 13 residues. Germline loops: CDR1 SGHDT, CDR2 YYEEEE. V gave up 4 bases and J gave up 2 bases, with 10 bases separating them. The full variable domain, rest sourced from reference TRBV5-6 and TRBJ2-7, is DAGVTQSPTHLIKTRGQQVTLRCSPKSGHDTVSWYQQALGQGPQFIFQYYEEEERQRGNFPDRFSGHQFPNYSSELNVNALLLGDSALYLCASSLGTPYEQYFGPGTRLTVT.

The gene calls are TRBV29-1 and TRBJ1-3, with 7 bases fitting TRBD1. Germline V gene data show CDR1 as SQVTM and CDR2 as ANQGSEA. Trimming removed 4 bases from V and 1 base from J; junction bases left unmatched: 4. This CDR3 is 14 amino acids long. CDR3 sequence: CSVAGGESGNTIYF. CDR3 nucleotide sequence: TGCAGCGTTGCAGGGGGGGAGTCTGGAAACACCATATATTTT.

This chain uses TRBV6-6 with TRBJ2-7; the match to TRBD1 covers 9 bases. Germline assignment: CDR1 MNHNY and CDR2 SVGAGI (reference sequence). CDR3 length: 15 amino acids. After removal of 6 bases from V and 5 bases from J, the junction contained 11 bases not matched to a gene. CDR3 nucleotides: TGTGCCAGCAGCCTTATTGGGACAGGGAACCACGAGCAGTACTTC. This encodes CASSLIGTGNHEQYF.

This clone was counted a single time. The gene calls are TRBV5-4 and TRBJ2-4; no definite D call. Germline V gives CDR1 SGHNT, CDR2 YYREEE (reference sequence). CDR3 size: 12 residues. Trimming removed 0 bases from V and 3 bases from J, with 1 base in between. In DNA form, the CDR3 reads TGTGCCAGCAGCTTGGACAAAAACATTCAGTACTTC. Protein sequence: CASSLDKNIQYF. Combining the CDR3 with reference TRBV5-4 and TRBJ2-4 gives the whole variable domain ETGVTQSPTHLIKTRGQQVTLRCSSQSGHNTVSWYQQALGQGPQFIFQYYREEENGRGNFPPRFSGLQFPNYSSELNVNALELDDSALYLCASSLDKNIQYFGAGTRLSVL.

This chain links TRBV9 with TRBJ2-7, with a tentative D call TRBD1 (6 bases). The ends were cut back, 2 bases at V and 7 bases at J, with 16 bases in the middle. CDR1 SGDLS and CDR2 YYNGEE come from the germline V gene. The CDR3 extends over 14 amino acids. CDR3: CASSVFSHGTEQYF. DNA of the CDR3: TGTGCCAGCAGCGTTTTCTCCCATGGGACAGAGCAGTACTTC.

This clone was seen once. The chain is built from TRBV18 and TRBJ2-1; D is tentatively TRBD1 or TRBD2 (5 bases each). V was clipped by 6 bases and J by 8 bases, with 17 bases between them. The CDR3 spans 14 residues. Germline V gene lookup returns CDR1 KGHSH and CDR2 LQKENI. CDR3 in amino acids: CASSPTGAVDEQFF. CDR3 DNA sequence: TGTGCCAGCTCCCCGACCGGGGCAGTCGATGAGCAGTTCTTC. Filled out from reference TRBV18 and TRBJ2-1, the complete variable domain reads NAGVMQNPRHLVRRRGQEARLRCSPMKGHSHVYWYRQLPEEGLKFMVYLQKENIIDESGMPKERFSAEFPKEGPSILRIQQVVRGDSAAYFCASSPTGAVDEQFFGPGTRLTVL.

This clone has only a few counts. The chain is built from TRBV27 and TRBJ1-6; no firm D call. Germline CDR1 reads MNHEY; CDR2 reads SMNVEV (reference sequence). V gave up 2 bases and J gave up 10 bases, with 12 bases separating them. This CDR3 contains 14 residues. CDR3 in DNA: TGTGCCAGCAGTTTAGGCGGGGTTGTCTCACCCCTCCACTTT. This codes for CASSLGGVVSPLHF.

The chain recombines TRBV7-9 with TRBJ2-5, with 8 bases lining up with TRBD1. The V gene end was trimmed by 1 base and the J gene end by 3 bases; junction bases not matched to a gene: 4. The CDR3 has 15 residues. Germline assignment: CDR1 SEHNR and CDR2 FQNEAQ (reference sequence). The CDR3 sequence is CASSLVPDREETQYF. For the CDR3, the DNA is TGTGCCAGCAGCTTAGTCCCGGACAGGGAAGAGACCCAGTACTTC.

This clone appeared a few times. The V gene is TRBV20-1, the J gene TRBJ1-1; D is uncertain. V was pared by 3 bases and J by 6 bases, with 5 bases between. Germline V gives CDR1 DFQATT, CDR2 SNEGSKA (reference sequence). There are 10 residues in the CDR3. The CDR3 DNA reads as TGCAGTGCTAGGATCTCTGAAGCTTTCTTT. Translated, it gives CSARISEAFF.

In its sample, this clone was seen a few times. V is TRBV7-2 and J is TRBJ1-2; D is unclear. V was shortened by 0 bases and J by 7 bases, with 12 bases between the two germline ends. Germline CDR1 and CDR2: SGHTA and FQGNSA. The CDR3 length is 14 residues. The CDR3 loop reads CASSLAAGAAGYTF. The CDR3, as DNA: TGTGCCAGCAGCTTAGCTGCGGGAGCGGCTGGCTACACCTTC.

The chain uses TRBV13 and TRBJ1-1, with TRBD1 as a possible D gene (6 bases). The CDR3 extends over 14 amino acids. V shed 5 bases and J shed 4 bases, with 14 bases lying between them. Per germline, CDR1 PRHDT and CDR2 FYEKMQ (reference sequence). The CDR3 nucleotides are TGTGCCAGCAGCGCAGGGGCCGGGGGCACTGAAGCTTTCTTT. This translates into CASSAGAGGTEAFF.

This sequence joins TRBV4-1 and TRBJ2-7, with D perhaps TRBD2 (6 bases). Germline V gene lookup returns CDR1 MGHRA and CDR2 YSYEKL. The CDR3 spans 15 residues. V dropped 0 bases and J dropped 0 bases, with 9 bases sitting between them. DNA for the CDR3: TGCGCCAGCAGCCAAGATCCCGGGAGCTCCTACGAGCAGTACTTC. Translated: CASSQDPGSSYEQYF.

This chain links TRBV6-6 with TRBJ2-7; tentatively, D is TRBD2 (5 bases). V dropped 2 bases and J dropped 4 bases, with 6 bases sitting between them. Germline V lookup: CDR1 MNHNY, CDR2 SVGAGI (reference sequence). The CDR3 consists of 12 residues. The CDR3 DNA follows: TGTGCCAGCAGTTACACGGGGTACGAGCAGTACTTC. Translating it yields CASSYTGYEQYF.

The chain employs TRBV28 and TRBJ2-3; perhaps TRBD1 as D (5 bases). The CDR3 runs to 15 residues. V lost 4 bases to trimming and J lost 6 bases, with 17 bases between them. Germline CDR1 and CDR2: MDHEN and SYDVKM. The CDR3 loop reads CASSSQGPGSDTQYF. The CDR3 coding sequence is TGTGCCAGCAGTTCCCAGGGCCCAGGGTCGGATACGCAGTATTTT.

This chain uses TRBV21-1 with TRBJ2-7; no DNA check was done on the table's D call, TRBD1. TRBV21-1 is a recognized pseudogene. This CDR3 has 16 residues. CDR3 in DNA: TGTGCCAGCAGCTCGCGCTCCGGGACATTGGTTAACGAGCAGTACTTC. Protein sequence: CASSSRSGTLVNEQYF.

The gene calls are TRBV10-3 and TRBJ1-5; no clear D gene. Looked up from germline, CDR1 is ENHRY and CDR2 is SYGVKD. The CDR3 sequence is 15 residues long. V was trimmed by 0 bases and J by 0 bases, leaving 6 bases between them. CDR3 in DNA: TGTGCCATCAGTGAGTCGACGGATAGCAATCAGCCCCAGCATTTT. It codes for CAISESTDSNQPQHF.

V is TRBV18 and J is TRBJ2-3; D not resolved. CDR3 length: 16 amino acids. V lost 0 bases, J lost 2 bases, and 12 bases lay in between. Germline V gene sequence: CDR1 KGHSH, CDR2 LQKENI. The CDR3 protein is CASSPPMGSFTDTQYF. Here the CDR3 DNA reads TGTGCCAGCTCACCACCGATGGGCAGCTTCACAGATACGCAGTATTTT.

The V call is TRBV6-5, the J call TRBJ1-6; D call uncertain. V shed 2 bases and J shed 10 bases, with 9 bases lying between them. Germline CDR1 and CDR2: MNHEY and SVGAGI. The CDR3 length is 13 residues. Here the CDR3 reads CASSYGVVSPLHF. CDR3 coding DNA: TGTGCCAGCAGTTACGGGGTAGTCTCACCCCTCCACTTT.